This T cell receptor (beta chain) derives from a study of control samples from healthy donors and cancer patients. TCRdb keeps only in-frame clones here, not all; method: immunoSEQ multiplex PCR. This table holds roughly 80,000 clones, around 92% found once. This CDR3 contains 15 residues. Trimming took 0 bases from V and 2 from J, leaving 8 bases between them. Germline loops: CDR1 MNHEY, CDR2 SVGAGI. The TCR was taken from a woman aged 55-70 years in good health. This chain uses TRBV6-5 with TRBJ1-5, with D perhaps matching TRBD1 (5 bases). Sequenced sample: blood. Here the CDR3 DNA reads TGTGCCAGCAGTTACTCGATACAGGGCAATCAGCCCCAGCATTTT. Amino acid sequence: CASSYSIQGNQPQHF.